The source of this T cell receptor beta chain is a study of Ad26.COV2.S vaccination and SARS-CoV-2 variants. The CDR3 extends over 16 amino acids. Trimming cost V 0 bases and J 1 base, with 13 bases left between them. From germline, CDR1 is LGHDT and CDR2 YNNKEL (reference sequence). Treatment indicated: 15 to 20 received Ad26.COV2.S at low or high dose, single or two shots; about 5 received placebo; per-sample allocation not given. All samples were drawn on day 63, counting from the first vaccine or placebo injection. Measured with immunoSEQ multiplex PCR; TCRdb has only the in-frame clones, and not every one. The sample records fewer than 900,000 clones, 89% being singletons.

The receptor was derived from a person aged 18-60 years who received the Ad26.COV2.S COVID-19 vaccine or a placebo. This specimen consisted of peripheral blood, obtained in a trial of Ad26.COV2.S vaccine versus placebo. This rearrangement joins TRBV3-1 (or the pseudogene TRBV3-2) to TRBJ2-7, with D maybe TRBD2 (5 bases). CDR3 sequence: CASSQDTGVLSYEQYF. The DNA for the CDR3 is TGTGCCAGCAGCCAAGATACCGGGGTCTTATCCTACGAGCAGTACTTC.